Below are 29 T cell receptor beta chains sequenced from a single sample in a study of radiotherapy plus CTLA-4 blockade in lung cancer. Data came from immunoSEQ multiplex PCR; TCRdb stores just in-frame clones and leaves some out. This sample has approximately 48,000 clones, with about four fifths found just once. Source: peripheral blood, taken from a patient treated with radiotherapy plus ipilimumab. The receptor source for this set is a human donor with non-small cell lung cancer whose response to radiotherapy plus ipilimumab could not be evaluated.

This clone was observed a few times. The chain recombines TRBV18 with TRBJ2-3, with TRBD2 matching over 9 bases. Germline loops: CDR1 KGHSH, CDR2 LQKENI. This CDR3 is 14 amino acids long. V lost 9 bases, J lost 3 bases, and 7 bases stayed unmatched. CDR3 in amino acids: CASYLSGSTDTQYF. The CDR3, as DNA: TGTGCCAGTTACCTTAGCGGGAGTACAGATACGCAGTATTTT.

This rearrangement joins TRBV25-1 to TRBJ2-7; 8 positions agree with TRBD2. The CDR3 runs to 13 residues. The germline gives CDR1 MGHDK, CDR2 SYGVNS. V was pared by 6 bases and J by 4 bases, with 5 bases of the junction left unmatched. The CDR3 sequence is CASRSGSRYEQYF. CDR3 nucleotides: TGTGCCAGCAGAAGCGGGAGCAGGTACGAGCAGTACTTC.

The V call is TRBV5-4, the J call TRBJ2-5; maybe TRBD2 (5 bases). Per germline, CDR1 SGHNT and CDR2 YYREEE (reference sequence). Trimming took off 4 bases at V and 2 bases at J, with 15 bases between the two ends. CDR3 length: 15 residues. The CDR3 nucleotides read TGTGCCAGCAGCCTCCCCGGGTCGGGGCAAGAGACCCAGTACTTC. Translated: CASSLPGSGQETQYF.

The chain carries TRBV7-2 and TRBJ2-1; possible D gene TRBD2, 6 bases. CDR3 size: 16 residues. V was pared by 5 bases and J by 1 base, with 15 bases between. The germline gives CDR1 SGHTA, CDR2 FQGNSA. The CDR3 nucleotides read TGTGCCAGCAGCCCGAGACTAGAACCTTCCTACAATGAGCAGTTCTTC. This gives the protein CASSPRLEPSYNEQFF. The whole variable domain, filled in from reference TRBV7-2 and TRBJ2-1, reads GAGVSQSPSNKVTEKGKDVELRCDPISGHTALYWYRQSLGQGLEFLIYFQGNSAPDKSGLPSDRFSAERTGGSVSTLTIQRTQQEDSAVYLCASSPRLEPSYNEQFFGPGTRLTVL.

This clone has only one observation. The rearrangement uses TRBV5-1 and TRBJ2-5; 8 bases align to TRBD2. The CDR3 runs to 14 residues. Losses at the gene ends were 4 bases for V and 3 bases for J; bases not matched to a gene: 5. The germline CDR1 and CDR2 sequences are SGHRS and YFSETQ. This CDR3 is CASSPRGGEETQYF. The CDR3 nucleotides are TGCGCCAGCAGCCCTCGGGGGGGGGAAGAGACCCAGTACTTC.

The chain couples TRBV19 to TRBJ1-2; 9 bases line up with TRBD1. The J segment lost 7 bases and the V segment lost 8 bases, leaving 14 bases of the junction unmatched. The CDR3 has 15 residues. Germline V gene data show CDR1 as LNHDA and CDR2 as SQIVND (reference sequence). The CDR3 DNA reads TGTGCCAGTTCCAATGGGTGGACAGGGGCACGTGGCTACACCTTC. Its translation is CASSNGWTGARGYTF.

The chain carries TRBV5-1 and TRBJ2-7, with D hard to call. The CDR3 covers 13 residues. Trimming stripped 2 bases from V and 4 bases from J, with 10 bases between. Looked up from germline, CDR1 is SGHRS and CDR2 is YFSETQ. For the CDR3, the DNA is TGCGCCAGCAGCTTATCCCCTACTTACGAGCAGTACTTC. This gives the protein CASSLSPTYEQYF.

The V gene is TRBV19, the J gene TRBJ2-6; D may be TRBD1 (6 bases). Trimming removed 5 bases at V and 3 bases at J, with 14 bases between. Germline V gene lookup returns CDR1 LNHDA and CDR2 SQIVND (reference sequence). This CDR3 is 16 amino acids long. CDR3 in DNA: TGTGCCAGTAGTCCCCGACAGGCTGGTGGGGCCAACGTCCTGACTTTC. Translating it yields CASSPRQAGGANVLTF.

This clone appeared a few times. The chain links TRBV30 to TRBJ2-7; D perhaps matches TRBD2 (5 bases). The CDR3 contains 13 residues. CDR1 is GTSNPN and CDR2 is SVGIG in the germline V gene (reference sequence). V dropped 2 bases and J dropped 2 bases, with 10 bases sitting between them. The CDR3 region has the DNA TGTGCCTGGAGTATGCCGGGGACCTACGAGCAGTACTTC. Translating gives CAWSMPGTYEQYF.

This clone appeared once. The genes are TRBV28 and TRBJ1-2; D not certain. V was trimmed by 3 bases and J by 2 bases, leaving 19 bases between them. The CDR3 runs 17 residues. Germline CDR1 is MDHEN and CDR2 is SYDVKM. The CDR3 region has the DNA TGTGCCAGCAGTTTTTCCTCGCTTGGGAGAGGGAACTATGGCTACACCTTC. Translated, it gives CASSFSSLGRGNYGYTF.

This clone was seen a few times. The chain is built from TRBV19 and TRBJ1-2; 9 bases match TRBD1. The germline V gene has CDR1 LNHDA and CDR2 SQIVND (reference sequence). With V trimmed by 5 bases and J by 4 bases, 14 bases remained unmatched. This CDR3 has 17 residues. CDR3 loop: CASSYTPGQGASYGYTF. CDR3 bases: TGTGCCAGTAGTTATACCCCGGGACAGGGCGCCAGCTATGGCTACACCTTC.

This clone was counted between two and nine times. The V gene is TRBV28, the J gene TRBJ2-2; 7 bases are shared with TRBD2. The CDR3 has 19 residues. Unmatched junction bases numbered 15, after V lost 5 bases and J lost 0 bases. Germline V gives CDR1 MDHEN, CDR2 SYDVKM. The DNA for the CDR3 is TGTGCCAGCAGTCGATATTACCGCCCAAGCGGGACGAACACCGGGGAGCTGTTTTTT. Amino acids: CASSRYYRPSGTNTGELFF.

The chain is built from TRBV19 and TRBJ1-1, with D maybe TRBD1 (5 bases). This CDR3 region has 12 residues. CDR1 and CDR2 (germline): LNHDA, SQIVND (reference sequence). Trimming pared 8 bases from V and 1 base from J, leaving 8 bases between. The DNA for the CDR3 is TGTGCCAGTCTCGGGGGGAACACTGAAGCTTTCTTT. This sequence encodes CASLGGNTEAFF.

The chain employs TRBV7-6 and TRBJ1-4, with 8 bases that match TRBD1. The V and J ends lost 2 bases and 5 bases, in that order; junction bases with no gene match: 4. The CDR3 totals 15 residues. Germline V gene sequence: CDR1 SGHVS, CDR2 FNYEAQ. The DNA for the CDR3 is TGTGCCAGCAGCTTATTGGACAGGGACAATGAAAAACTGTTTTTT. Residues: CASSLLDRDNEKLFF.

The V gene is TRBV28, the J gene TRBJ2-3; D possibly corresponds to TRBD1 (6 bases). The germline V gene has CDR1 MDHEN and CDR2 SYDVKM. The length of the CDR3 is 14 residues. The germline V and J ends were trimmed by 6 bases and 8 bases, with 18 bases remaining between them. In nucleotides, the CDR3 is TGTGCCAGCAGCGACAGAGGGGGTTTGTTTACGCAGTATTTT. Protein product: CASSDRGGLFTQYF.

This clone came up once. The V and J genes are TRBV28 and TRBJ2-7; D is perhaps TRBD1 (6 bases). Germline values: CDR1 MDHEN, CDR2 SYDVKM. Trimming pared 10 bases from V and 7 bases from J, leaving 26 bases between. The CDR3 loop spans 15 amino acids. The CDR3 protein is CATKIKDRGLEEQYF. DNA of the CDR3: TGTGCCACCAAAATAAAGGACAGAGGACTGGAGGAGCAGTACTTC.

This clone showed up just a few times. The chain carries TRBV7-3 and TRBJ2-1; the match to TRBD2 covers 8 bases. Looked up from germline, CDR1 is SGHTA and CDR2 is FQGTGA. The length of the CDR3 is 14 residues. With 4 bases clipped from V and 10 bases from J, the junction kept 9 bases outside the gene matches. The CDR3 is CASSSTGGQGEQFF. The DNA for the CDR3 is TGTGCCAGCAGCTCGACGGGGGGGCAGGGCGAGCAGTTCTTC. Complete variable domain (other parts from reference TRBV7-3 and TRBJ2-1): GAGVSQTPSNKVTEKGKYVELRCDPISGHTALYWYRQSLGQGPEFLIYFQGTGAADDSGLPNDRFFAVRPEGSVSTLKIQRTERGDSAVYLCASSSTGGQGEQFFGPGTRLTVL.

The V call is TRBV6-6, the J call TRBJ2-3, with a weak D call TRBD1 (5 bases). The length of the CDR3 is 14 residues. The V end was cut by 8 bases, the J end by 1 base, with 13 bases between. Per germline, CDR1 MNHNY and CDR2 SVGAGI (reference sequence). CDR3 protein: CASSPRVGTDTQYF. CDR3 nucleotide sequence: TGTGCCAGCTCACCCAGGGTTGGCACAGATACGCAGTATTTT.

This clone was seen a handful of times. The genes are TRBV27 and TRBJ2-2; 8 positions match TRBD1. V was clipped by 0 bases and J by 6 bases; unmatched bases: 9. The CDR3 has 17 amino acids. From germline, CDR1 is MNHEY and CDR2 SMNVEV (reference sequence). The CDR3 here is CASSLSQGALTPGELFF. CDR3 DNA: TGTGCCAGCAGTTTATCCCAGGGGGCCTTGACGCCCGGGGAGCTGTTTTTT.

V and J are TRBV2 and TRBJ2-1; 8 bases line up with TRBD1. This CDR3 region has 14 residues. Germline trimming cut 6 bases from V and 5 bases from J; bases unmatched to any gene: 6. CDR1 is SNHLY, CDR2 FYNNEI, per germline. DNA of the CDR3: TGTGCCAGCAGGGCCAGGGGGCTTAACAATGAGCAGTTCTTC. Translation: CASRARGLNNEQFF.

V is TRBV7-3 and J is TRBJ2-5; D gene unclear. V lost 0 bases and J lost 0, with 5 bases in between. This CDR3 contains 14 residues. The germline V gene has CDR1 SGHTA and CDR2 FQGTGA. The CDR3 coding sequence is TGTGCCAGCAGCTTAACCCAGGACCAAGAGACCCAGTACTTC. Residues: CASSLTQDQETQYF. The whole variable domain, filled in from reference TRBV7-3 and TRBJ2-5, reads GAGVSQTPSNKVTEKGKYVELRCDPISGHTALYWYRQSLGQGPEFLIYFQGTGAADDSGLPNDRFFAVRPEGSVSTLKIQRTERGDSAVYLCASSLTQDQETQYFGPGTRLLVL.

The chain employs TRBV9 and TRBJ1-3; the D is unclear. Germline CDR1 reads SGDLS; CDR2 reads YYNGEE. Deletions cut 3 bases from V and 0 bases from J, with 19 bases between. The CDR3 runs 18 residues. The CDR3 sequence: CASSDPPTSLYSGNTIYF. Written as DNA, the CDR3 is TGTGCCAGCAGCGACCCTCCGACTTCTCTTTACTCTGGAAACACCATATATTTT.

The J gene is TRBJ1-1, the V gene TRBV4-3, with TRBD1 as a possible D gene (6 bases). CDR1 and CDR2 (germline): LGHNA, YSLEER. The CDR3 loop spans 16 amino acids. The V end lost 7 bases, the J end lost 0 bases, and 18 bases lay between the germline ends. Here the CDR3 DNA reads TGCGCCAGCACCCCAAGTTTAGGACAGATGAACACTGAAGCTTTCTTT. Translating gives CASTPSLGQMNTEAFF.

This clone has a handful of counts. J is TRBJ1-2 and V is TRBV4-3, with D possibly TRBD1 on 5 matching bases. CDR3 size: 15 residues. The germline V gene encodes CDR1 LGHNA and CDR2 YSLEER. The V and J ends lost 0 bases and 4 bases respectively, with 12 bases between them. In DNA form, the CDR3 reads TGCGCCAGCAGCCAAGAGGGACTCTGGGGCTATGGCTACACCTTC. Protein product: CASSQEGLWGYGYTF.

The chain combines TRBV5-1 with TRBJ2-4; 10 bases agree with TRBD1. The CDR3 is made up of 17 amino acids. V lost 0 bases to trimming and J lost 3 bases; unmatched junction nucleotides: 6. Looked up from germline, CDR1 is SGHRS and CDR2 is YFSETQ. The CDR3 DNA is TGCGCCAGCAGCTTGGGGTCCCGGACAGGGGGCAAAAACATTCAGTACTTC. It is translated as CASSLGSRTGGKNIQYF.

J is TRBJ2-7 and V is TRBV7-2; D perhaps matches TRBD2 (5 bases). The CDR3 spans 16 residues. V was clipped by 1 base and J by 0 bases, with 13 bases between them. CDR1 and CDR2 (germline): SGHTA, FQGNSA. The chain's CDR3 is CASSLGRETASYEQYF. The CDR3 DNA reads TGTGCCAGCAGCTTAGGAAGGGAGACGGCCTCCTACGAGCAGTACTTC.

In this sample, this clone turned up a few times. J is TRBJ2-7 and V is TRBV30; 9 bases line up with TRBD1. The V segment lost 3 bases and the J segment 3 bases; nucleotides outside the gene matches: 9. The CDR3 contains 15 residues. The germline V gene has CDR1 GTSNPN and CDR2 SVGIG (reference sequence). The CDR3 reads CAWRETGTGSYEQYF. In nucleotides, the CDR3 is TGTGCCTGGAGAGAGACCGGGACAGGGAGCTACGAGCAGTACTTC.

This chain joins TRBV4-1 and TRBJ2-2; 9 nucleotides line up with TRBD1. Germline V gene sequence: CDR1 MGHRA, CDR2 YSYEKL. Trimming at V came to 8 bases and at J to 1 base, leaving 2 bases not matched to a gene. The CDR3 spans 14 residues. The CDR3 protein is CASGGQGNTGELFF. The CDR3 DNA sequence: TGCGCCAGCGGGGGACAGGGGAACACCGGGGAGCTGTTTTTT.

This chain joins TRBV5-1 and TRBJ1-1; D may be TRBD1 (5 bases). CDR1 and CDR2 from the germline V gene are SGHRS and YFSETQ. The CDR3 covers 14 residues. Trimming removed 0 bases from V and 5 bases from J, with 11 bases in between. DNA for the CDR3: TGCGCCAGCAGCTTGGGGGGCCGTGAAACTGAAGCTTTCTTT. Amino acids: CASSLGGRETEAFF.